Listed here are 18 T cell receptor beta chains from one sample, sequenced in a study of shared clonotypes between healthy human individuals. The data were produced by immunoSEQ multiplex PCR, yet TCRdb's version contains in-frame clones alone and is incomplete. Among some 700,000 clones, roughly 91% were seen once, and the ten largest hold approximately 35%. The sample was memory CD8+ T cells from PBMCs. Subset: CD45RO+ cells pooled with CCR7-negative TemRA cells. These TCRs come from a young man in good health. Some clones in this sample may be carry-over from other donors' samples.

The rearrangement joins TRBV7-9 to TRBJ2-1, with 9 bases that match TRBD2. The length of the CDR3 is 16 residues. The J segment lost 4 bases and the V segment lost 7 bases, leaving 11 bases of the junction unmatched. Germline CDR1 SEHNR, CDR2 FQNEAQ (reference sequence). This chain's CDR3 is CASTPGWREGYNEQFF. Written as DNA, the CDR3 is TGTGCCAGCACCCCTGGGTGGCGGGAGGGATACAATGAGCAGTTCTTC.

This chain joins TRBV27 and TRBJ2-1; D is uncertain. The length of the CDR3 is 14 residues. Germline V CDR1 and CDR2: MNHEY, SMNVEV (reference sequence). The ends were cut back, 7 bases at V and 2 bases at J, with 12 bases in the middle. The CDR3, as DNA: TGTGCCAGCACCCCCGGAGCTCCCTACAATGAGCAGTTCTTC. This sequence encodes CASTPGAPYNEQFF.

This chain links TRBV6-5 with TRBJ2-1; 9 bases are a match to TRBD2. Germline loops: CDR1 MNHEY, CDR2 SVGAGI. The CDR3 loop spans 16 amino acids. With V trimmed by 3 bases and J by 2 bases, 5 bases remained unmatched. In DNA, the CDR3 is TGTGCCAGCAGTTATCGGGCTAGCGGGGCCTACAATGAGCAGTTCTTC. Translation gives CASSYRASGAYNEQFF.

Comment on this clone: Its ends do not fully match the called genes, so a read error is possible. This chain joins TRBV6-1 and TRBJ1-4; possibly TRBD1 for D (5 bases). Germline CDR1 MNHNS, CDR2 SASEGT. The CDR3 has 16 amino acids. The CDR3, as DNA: TGTGCCATCAGTGAGATACCGGGGGCAACTAATGAAAAACTGTTTTTT. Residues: CAISEIPGATNEKLFF.

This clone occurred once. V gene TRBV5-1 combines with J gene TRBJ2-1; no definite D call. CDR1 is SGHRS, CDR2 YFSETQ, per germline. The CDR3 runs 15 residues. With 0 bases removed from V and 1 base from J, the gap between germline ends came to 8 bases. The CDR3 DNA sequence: TGCGCCAGCAGCTTGGAAGGCGCATCCTACAATGAGCAGTTCTTC. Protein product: CASSLEGASYNEQFF.

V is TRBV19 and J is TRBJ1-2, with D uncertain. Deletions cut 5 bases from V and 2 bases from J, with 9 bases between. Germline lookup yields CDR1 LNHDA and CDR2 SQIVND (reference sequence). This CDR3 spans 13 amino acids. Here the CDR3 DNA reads TGTGCCAGTAGTCCCGGAGGCAACTATGGCTACACCTTC. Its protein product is CASSPGGNYGYTF.

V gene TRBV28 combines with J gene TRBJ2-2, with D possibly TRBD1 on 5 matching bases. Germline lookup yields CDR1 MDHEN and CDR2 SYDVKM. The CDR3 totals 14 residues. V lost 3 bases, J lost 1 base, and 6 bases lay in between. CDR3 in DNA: TGTGCCAGCAGTTTTACAGGGAACACCGGGGAGCTGTTTTTT. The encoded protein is CASSFTGNTGELFF.

The CDR3 protein is CSVRTGGNLLTEAFF. DNA for the CDR3: TGCAGCGTTCGCACAGGGGGTAATTTGCTGACTGAAGCTTTCTTT. The rearrangement links TRBV29-1 to TRBJ1-1, with 8 bases identical to TRBD1. Germline V CDR1 and CDR2: SQVTM, ANQGSEA. The CDR3 extends over 15 amino acids. V lost 5 bases, J lost 5 bases, and 13 bases stayed unmatched.

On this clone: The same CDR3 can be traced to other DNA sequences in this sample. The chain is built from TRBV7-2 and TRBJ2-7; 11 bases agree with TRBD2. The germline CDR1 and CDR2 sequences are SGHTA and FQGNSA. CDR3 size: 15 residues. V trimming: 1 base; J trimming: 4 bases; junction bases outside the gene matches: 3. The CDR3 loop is CASSLGLAGGYEQYF. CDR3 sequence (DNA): TGTGCCAGCAGCTTAGGTCTAGCGGGGGGTTACGAGCAGTACTTC. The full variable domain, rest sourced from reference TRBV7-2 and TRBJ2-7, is GAGVSQSPSNKVTEKGKDVELRCDPISGHTALYWYRQSLGQGLEFLIYFQGNSAPDKSGLPSDRFSAERTGGSVSTLTIQRTQQEDSAVYLCASSLGLAGGYEQYFGPGTRLTVT.

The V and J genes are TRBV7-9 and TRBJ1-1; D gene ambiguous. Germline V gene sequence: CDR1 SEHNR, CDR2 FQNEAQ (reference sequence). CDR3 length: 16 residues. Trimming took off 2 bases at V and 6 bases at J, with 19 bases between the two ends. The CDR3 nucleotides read TGTGCCAGCAGCTTAAGGACCACGAGCCTAAGCCCTGAAGCTTTCTTT. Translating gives CASSLRTTSLSPEAFF.

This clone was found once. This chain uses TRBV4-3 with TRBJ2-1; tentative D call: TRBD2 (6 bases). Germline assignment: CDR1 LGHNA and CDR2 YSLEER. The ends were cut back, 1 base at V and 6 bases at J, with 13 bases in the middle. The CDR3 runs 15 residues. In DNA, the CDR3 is TGCGCCAGCAGCCAAGGTTCAGGTAGCGGCAATGAGCAGTTCTTC. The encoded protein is CASSQGSGSGNEQFF.

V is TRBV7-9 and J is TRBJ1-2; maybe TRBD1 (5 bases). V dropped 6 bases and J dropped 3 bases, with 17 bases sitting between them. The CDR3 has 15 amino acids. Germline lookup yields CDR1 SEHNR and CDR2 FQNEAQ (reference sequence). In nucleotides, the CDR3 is TGTGCCAGCAGTAGAGGAGACAGAGAGTACTATGGCTACACCTTC. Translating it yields CASSRGDREYYGYTF.

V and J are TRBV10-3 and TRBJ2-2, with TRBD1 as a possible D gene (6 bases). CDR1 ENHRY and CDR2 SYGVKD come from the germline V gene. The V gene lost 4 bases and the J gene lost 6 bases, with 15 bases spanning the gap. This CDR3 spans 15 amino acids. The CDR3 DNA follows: TGTGCCATCAGTGGAGGACAGCCCTTCGCCGGGGAGCTGTTTTTT. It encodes CAISGGQPFAGELFF.

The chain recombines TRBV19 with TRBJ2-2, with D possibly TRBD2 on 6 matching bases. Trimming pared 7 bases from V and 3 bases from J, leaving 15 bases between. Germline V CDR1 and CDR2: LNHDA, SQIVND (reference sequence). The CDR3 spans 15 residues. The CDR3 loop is CASTPRGEDTGELFF. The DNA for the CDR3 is TGTGCCAGTACCCCCCGAGGGGAGGACACCGGGGAGCTGTTTTTT.

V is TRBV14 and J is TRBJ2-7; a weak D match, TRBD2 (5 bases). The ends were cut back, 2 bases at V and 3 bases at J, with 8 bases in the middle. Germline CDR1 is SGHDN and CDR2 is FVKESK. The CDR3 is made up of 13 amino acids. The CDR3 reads CASSQRGYYEQYF. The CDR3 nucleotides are TGTGCCAGCAGCCAACGGGGATACTACGAGCAGTACTTC.

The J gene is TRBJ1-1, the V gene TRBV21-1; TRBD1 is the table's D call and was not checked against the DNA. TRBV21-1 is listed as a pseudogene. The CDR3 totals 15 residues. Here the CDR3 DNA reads TGTGCCAGCAGTACCCCTGGACACATGAACACTGAAGCTTTCTTT. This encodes CASSTPGHMNTEAFF.

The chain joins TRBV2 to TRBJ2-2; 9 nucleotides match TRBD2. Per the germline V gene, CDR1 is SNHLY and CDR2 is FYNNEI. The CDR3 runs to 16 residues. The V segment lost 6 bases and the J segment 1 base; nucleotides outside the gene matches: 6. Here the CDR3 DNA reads TGTGCCAGCAGAGACTTTAGCGGGAGGAACACCGGGGAGCTGTTTTTT. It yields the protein CASRDFSGRNTGELFF. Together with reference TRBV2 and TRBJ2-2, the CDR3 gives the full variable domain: EPEVTQTPSHQVTQMGQEVILRCVPISNHLYFYWYRQILGQKVEFLVSFYNNEISEKSEIFDDQFSVERPDGSNFTLKIRSTKLEDSAMYFCASRDFSGRNTGELFFGEGSRLTVL.

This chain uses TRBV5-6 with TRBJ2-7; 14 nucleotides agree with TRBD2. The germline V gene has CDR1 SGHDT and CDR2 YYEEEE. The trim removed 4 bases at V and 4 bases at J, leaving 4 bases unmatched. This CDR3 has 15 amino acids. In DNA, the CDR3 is TGTGCCAGCAGCGGCGGGACTAGCGGGAGTTACGAGCAGTACTTC. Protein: CASSGGTSGSYEQYF.